The entry that follows covers one T cell receptor (beta chain) sequence. Its matching antigen is unknown. ViraFEST used viral peptide pools to expand antigen-specific CD4+ T cells before sequencing. The culture ran for 9 to 11 days, and then CD4+ T cells were isolated. Half the medium was swapped for IL-2 medium on days 3 and 7. The method was immunoSEQ multiplex PCR; TCRdb's version includes in-frame clones alone and lacks a portion of them. The sample includes about 79,000 clones, roughly 80% of them seen just once. The sample comes from a study of vaccination effects on CD4 cells after COVID-19. Germline V gene data show CDR1 as LNHDA and CDR2 as SQIVND (reference sequence). V was clipped by 5 bases and J by 4 bases; unmatched bases: 11. CDR3 length equals 16 residues.

This receptor was obtained from a human donor who received a COVID-19 vaccine. The rearrangement links TRBV19 to TRBJ1-1; 9 bases align to TRBD1. This material consisted of CD4+ T cells from PBMCs cultured with HCoV-229E spike peptides, taken before COVID-19 vaccination. CDR3 sequence: CASSDEQGARRTEAFF. Written as DNA, the CDR3 is TGTGCCAGTAGTGACGAACAGGGGGCGCGGCGCACTGAAGCTTTCTTT.